These T cell receptor beta chains were read from a single sample in a study of blood T cell repertoires in COVID-19. The method was immunoSEQ multiplex PCR; TCRdb's version includes in-frame clones alone and lacks a portion of them. The sample lists some 83,000 clones, over 75% occurring once. The sequencing sample was made of peripheral blood. The receptor source for this set is a man aged 45-65 years with acute or convalescent COVID-19. CDR3s include the opening cysteine and the closing phenylalanine or tryptophan. A D gene is named only where the DNA matches it firmly. Rows give clone size only sometimes, using once, few, many, or a class for an expanded clone.

clone_size,v_call,j_call,d_call,cdr3_aa,cdr3_nt
-,TRBV7-2,TRBJ2-1,TRBD1,CASSRDRDNEQFF,TGTGCCAGCAGCCGGGACAGGGATAATGAGCAGTTCTTC
-,TRBV7-9,TRBJ2-2,-,CASSSGVLGELFF,TGTGCCAGCAGCTCAGGGGTACTCGGGGAGCTGTTTTTT
-,TRBV6-6,TRBJ2-3,TRBD2,CASSRAQPWTSGRVTDTQYF,TGTGCCAGCAGCCGAGCGCAACCCTGGACTAGCGGGAGGGTGACAGATACGCAGTATTTT
few,TRBV6-5,TRBJ2-1,-,CASILRMESYNEQFF,TGTGCCAGCATCCTCCGGATGGAGTCCTACAATGAGCAGTTCTTC
-,TRBV4-2,TRBJ1-3,-,CASSRLSPIRGQRSSGNTIYF,TGTGCCAGCAGCCGTCTCTCCCCTATCCGCGGACAGAGAAGCTCTGGAAACACCATATATTTT
once,TRBV23-1,TRBJ1-6,TRBD1,CASSQEDRPSYNSPLHF,TGCGCCAGCAGTCAAGAGGACAGGCCCTCCTATAATTCACCCCTCCACTTT
-,TRBV6-6,TRBJ2-7,-,CASSRRDTSYEQYF,TGTGCCAGCAGTCGCCGGGACACCAGCTACGAGCAGTACTTC
-,TRBV7-2,TRBJ2-1,TRBD1,CASSLGQGRYEQFF,TGTGCCAGCAGCCTCGGACAGGGTCGATATGAGCAGTTCTTC
-,TRBV4-2,TRBJ2-7,TRBD1,CASSLRRTGAYEQYF,TGTGCCAGCAGCCTGAGAAGGACAGGGGCCTACGAGCAGTACTTC
-,TRBV7-9,TRBJ1-2,-,CASSDTGPFYTF,TGTGCCAGCAGCGATACAGGACCGTTCTACACCTTC
-,TRBV5-1,TRBJ1-3,-,CASSPRDTLFSGNTIYF,TGCGCCAGCAGCCCTCGGGACACCTTATTCTCTGGAAACACCATATATTTT
-,TRBV11-2,TRBJ2-7,-,CASSQGRGFSYEQYF,TGTGCCAGCAGCCAGGGCAGGGGTTTTTCCTACGAGCAGTACTTC
-,TRBV7-2,TRBJ2-6,-,CASSYDRGVLTF,TGTGCCAGCAGCTACGATCGGGGAGTCCTGACTTTC
-,TRBV18,TRBJ2-4,TRBD2,CASSPPGTSPIAKNIQYF,TGTGCCAGCTCACCACCCGGGACTAGCCCTATAGCCAAAAACATTCAGTACTTC
-,TRBV6-2/TRBV6-3,TRBJ2-6,-,CASSYESAGANVLTF,TGTGCCAGCAGTTACGAGAGTGCGGGGGCCAACGTCCTGACTTTC
-,TRBV10-3,TRBJ2-1,-,CAISPGGLAASSYNEQFF,TGTGCCATCAGCCCAGGGGGGTTAGCGGCCAGCTCCTACAATGAGCAGTTCTTC
-,TRBV6-6,TRBJ1-4,TRBD1,CATIGGANEKLFF,TGTGCCACCATAGGGGGCGCTAATGAAAAACTGTTTTTT
-,TRBV18,TRBJ1-1,-,CASSQTRDTEAFF,TGTGCCAGCTCACAGACGAGGGACACTGAAGCTTTCTTT
-,TRBV24-1,TRBJ1-6,-,CATSAGDNSPLHF,TGTGCCACCAGTGCAGGGGATAATTCACCCCTCCACTTT
-,TRBV15,TRBJ1-4,-,CATSRGSNEKLFF,TGTGCCACCAGCAGGGGGAGTAATGAAAAACTGTTTTTT
-,TRBV28,TRBJ2-7,TRBD2,CASSRGLAGVYEQYF,TGTGCCAGCAGTCGAGGACTAGCGGGCGTCTACGAGCAGTACTTC
-,TRBV29-1,TRBJ2-2,-,CSVGQMTGELFF,TGCAGCGTTGGGCAGATGACAGGGGAGCTGTTTTTT
-,TRBV6-1,TRBJ2-7,-,CASSDAIVYEQYF,TGTGCCAGCAGTGATGCCATAGTCTACGAGCAGTACTTC
-,TRBV7-9,TRBJ2-7,-,CASSTGSYEQYF,TGTGCCAGCAGTACGGGATCCTACGAGCAGTACTTC
-,TRBV5-1,TRBJ1-1,TRBD1,CASSSLTTGRNTEAFF,TGCGCCAGCAGCTCACTAACGACAGGGCGGAACACTGAAGCTTTCTTT
once,TRBV18,TRBJ1-6,-,CASSPGTTNNSPLHF,TGTGCCAGCTCACCGGGGACAACTAATAATTCACCCCTCCACTTT